This TCR beta chain comes out of a study of blood T cell repertoires in COVID-19. About the study: COVID-19 samples from acute and convalescent phases originated in the United States, Italy and Spain. From T cells, B-cell-depleted T cells, or PBMCs came the material, which was cDNA or gDNA.

This clone was counted only a few times. In the authors' methods: Counts of nucleated cells, estimated from reference gene primer amplification, were obtained. Clones were read by immunoSEQ multiplex PCR, and TCRdb kept only the in-frame ones, dropping some. V, J and clone size derive from that table, while D and trimming were established from the DNA sequence. Of more than 150,000 clones in the sample, roughly 86% were seen once. The V and J ends lost 5 bases and 1 base respectively, with 11 bases between them. Per germline, CDR1 LNHDA and CDR2 SQIVND (reference sequence). This CDR3 has 14 amino acids.

This TCR was recovered from a man in his forties with active or convalescent COVID-19. This chain connects TRBV19 to TRBJ1-1; D gene uncertain. The source material was peripheral blood. The CDR3 loop is CASSLNQENTEAFF. CDR3 bases: TGTGCCAGTAGTCTTAACCAGGAGAACACTGAAGCTTTCTTT. Looking up the rest from reference TRBV19 and TRBJ1-1 gives the full variable domain: DGGITQSPKYLFRKEGQNVTLSCEQNLNHDAMYWYRQDPGQGLRLIYYSQIVNDFQKGDIAEGYSVSREKKESFPLTVTSAQKNPTAFYLCASSLNQENTEAFFGQGTRLTVV.